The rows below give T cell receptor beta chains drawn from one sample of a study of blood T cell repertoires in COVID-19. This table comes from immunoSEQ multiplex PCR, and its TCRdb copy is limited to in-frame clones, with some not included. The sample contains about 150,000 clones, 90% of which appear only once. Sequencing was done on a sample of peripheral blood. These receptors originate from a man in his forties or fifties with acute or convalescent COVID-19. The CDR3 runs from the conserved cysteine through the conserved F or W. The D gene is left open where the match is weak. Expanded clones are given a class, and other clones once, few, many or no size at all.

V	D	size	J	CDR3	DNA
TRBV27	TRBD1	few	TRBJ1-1	CASGQGASRTEAFF	TGTGCCAGCGGACAGGGGGCATCGAGGACTGAAGCTTTCTTT
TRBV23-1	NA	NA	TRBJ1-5	CASSQSIGGGQPQHF	TGCGCCAGCAGTCAATCGATAGGTGGCGGCCAGCCCCAGCATTTT
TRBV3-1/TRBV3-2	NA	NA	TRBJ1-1	CASSQEGQLGEAFF	TGTGCCAGCAGCCAAGAAGGACAGTTGGGTGAAGCTTTCTTT
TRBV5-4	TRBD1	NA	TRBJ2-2	CASSLAGGNTGELFF	TGTGCCAGCAGCTTGGCAGGGGGCAACACCGGGGAGCTGTTTTTT
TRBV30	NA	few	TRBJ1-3	CAWSLGLFSSGNTIYF	TGTGCCTGGAGCCTGGGGCTGTTCAGCTCTGGAAACACCATATATTTT
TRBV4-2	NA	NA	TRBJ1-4	CASSPLSQGAHEKLFF	TGTGCCAGCAGCCCCTTAAGTCAGGGCGCCCATGAAAAACTGTTTTTT
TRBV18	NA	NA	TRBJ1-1	CASSPPRGGGTEAFF	TGTGCCAGCTCACCACCGAGGGGCGGGGGCACTGAAGCTTTCTTT
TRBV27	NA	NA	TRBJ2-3	CASSRGGSTDTQYF	TGTGCCAGCAGTAGGGGGGGTAGCACAGATACGCAGTATTTT
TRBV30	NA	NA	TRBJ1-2	CAWRTGNYGYTF	TGTGCCTGGAGAACAGGGAACTATGGCTACACCTTC
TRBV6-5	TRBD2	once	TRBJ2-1	CASRRGTSSYNEQFF	TGTGCCAGCAGAAGAGGGACTAGCTCCTACAATGAGCAGTTCTTC
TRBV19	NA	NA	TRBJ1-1	CASRTDSINTEAFF	TGTGCCAGTAGGACGGACAGTATTAACACTGAAGCTTTCTTT
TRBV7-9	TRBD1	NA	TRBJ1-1	CASSYFAGQGWTEAFF	TGTGCCAGCAGCTATTTTGCGGGACAGGGCTGGACTGAAGCTTTCTTT
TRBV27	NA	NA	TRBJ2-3	CASSSRDVTDTQYF	TGTGCCAGCAGTTCGCGGGACGTCACAGATACGCAGTATTTT
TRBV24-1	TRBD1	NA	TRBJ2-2	CATRQGAPNTGELFF	TGTGCCACCCGACAGGGGGCGCCCAACACCGGGGAGCTGTTTTTT
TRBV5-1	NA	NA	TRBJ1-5	CASSLSGQSNQPQHF	TGCGCCAGCAGCTTGAGCGGACAGAGTAATCAGCCCCAGCATTTT
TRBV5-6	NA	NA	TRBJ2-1	CASSFSRNEQFF	TGTGCCAGCAGCTTTAGTCGGAATGAGCAGTTCTTC
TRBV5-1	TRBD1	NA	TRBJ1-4	CASSLDRAANEKLFF	TGCGCCAGCAGCCTAGACAGGGCGGCTAATGAAAAACTGTTTTTT
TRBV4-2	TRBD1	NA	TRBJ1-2	CASSQPGQGSDYGYTF	TGTGCCAGCAGCCAGCCGGGACAGGGGTCCGACTATGGCTACACCTTC
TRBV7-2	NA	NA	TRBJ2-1	CASSLESVGGEQFF	TGTGCCAGCAGCTTGGAGAGCGTTGGCGGTGAGCAGTTCTTC
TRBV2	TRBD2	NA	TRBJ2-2	CASSEDLASGITGELFF	TGTGCCAGCAGTGAAGACCTGGCTAGCGGAATCACCGGGGAGCTGTTTTTT
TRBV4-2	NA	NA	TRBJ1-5	CASSHQGIQPQHF	TGTGCCAGCAGCCACCAGGGTATTCAGCCCCAGCATTTT
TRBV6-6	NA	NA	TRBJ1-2	CASSYGGVGEYGYTF	TGTGCCAGCAGTTATGGTGGGGTAGGGGAATATGGCTACACCTTC
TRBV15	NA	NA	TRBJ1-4	CATSAYRGEKLFF	TGTGCCACCTCAGCCTACCGAGGGGAAAAACTGTTTTTT
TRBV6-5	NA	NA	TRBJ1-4	CASRRGGTNEKLFF	TGTGCCAGCAGAAGGGGCGGAACTAATGAAAAACTGTTTTTT
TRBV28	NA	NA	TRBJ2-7	CATIHPSSYEQYF	TGTGCCACCATCCACCCGAGCTCCTACGAGCAGTACTTC
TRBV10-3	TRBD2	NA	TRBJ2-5	CAISESGGGRQETQYF	TGTGCCATCAGTGAAAGCGGGGGAGGTCGACAAGAGACCCAGTACTTC
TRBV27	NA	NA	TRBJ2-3	CASSRVQGNTQYF	TGTGCCAGCAGTCGTGTGCAGGGAAATACGCAGTATTTT
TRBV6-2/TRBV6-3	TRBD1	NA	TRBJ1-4	CASSGEQGLDEKLFF	TGTGCCAGCAGTGGAGAACAGGGGTTGGATGAAAAACTGTTTTTT
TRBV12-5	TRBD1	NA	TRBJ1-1	CASGETGSEAFF	TGTGCTAGTGGTGAGACAGGGTCTGAAGCTTTCTTT
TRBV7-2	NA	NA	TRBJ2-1	CASSLAGGHNEQFF	TGTGCCAGCAGCTTAGCGGGGGGACACAATGAGCAGTTCTTC
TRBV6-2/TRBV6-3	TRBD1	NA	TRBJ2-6	CASSKRTGANSGANVLTF	TGTGCCAGCAGTAAACGGACAGGGGCGAACTCTGGGGCCAACGTCCTGACTTTC
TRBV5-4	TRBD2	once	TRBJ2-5	CASSSGLAGRFWQETQYF	TGTGCCAGCAGCTCAGGACTAGCAGGCAGGTTTTGGCAAGAGACCCAGTACTTC
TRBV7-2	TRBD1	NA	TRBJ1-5	CASSLRRTGESNQHF	TGTGCCAGCAGCTTACGTCGGACAGGCGAGAGTAATCAGCATTTT
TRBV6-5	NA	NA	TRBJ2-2	CASSYTESGELFF	TGTGCCAGCAGTTACACCGAGTCCGGGGAGCTGTTTTTT
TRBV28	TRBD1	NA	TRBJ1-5	CASSFGTGSLNYQPQHF	TGTGCCAGCAGTTTCGGGACAGGGTCCCTCAATTATCAGCCCCAGCATTTT
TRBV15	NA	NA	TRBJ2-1	CATSRDLAGSYNEQFF	TGTGCCACCAGCAGAGATCTGGCGGGATCCTACAATGAGCAGTTCTTC
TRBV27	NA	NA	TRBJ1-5	CASSLGRGEQPQHF	TGTGCCAGCAGTTTAGGACGGGGGGAACAGCCCCAGCATTTT